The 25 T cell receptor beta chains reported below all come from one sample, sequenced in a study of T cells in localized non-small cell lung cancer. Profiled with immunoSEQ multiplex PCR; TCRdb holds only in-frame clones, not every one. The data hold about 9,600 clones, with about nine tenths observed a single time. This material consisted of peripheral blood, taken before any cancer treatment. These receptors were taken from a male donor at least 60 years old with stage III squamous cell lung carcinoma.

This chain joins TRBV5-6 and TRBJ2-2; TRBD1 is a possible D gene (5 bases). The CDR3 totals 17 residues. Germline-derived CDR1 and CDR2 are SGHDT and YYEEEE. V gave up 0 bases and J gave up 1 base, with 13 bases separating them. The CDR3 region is CASSLDQGTWNTGELFF. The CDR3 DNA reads TGTGCCAGCAGCTTGGACCAGGGTACCTGGAACACCGGGGAGCTGTTTTTT.

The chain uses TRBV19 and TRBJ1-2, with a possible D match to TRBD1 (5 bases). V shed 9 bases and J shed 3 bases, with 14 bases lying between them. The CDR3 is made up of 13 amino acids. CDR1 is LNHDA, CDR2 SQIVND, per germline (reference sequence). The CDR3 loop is CASARDYDYGYTF. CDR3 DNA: TGTGCCAGCGCCAGGGACTACGACTATGGCTACACCTTC.

CDR3 nucleotide sequence: TGTGCCAGCAGCTTAAACCTCGGCGATTCACCCCTCCACTTT. Translation: CASSLNLGDSPLHF. The chain combines TRBV7-9 with TRBJ1-6; D unclear. V lost 2 bases, J lost 8 bases, and 10 bases lay in between. CDR3 size: 14 residues. Germline CDR1 SEHNR, CDR2 FQNEAQ (reference sequence). Combining the CDR3 with reference TRBV7-9 and TRBJ1-6 gives the whole variable domain DTGVSQNPRHKITKRGQNVTFRCDPISEHNRLYWYRQTLGQGPEFLTYFQNEAQLEKSRLLSDRFSAERPKGSFSTLEIQRTEQGDSAMYLCASSLNLGDSPLHFGNGTRLTVT.

For the CDR3, the DNA is TGTGCCAGCAGCTTAGCCCTGAACACTGAAGCTTTCTTT. Protein sequence: CASSLALNTEAFF. The rearrangement links TRBV7-8 to TRBJ1-1; D is unclear. The germline V and J ends were trimmed by 0 bases and 0 bases, with 2 bases remaining between them. The CDR3 spans 13 residues. Germline V lookup: CDR1 SGHVS, CDR2 FQNEAQ.

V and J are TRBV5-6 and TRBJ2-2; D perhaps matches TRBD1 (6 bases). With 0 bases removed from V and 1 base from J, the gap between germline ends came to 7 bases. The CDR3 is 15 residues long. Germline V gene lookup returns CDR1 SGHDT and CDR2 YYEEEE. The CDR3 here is CASSLVDRNTGELFF. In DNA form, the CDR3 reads TGTGCCAGCAGCTTGGTGGACAGGAACACCGGGGAGCTGTTTTTT.

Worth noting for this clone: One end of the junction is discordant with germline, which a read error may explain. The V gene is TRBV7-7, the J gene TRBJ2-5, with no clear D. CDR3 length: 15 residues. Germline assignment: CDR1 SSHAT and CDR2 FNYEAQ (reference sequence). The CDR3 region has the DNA TGTGCTAGCAGCTTAGGGATTATGTTTCAAGAGACCCAGTACTTC. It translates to CASSLGIMFQETQYF.

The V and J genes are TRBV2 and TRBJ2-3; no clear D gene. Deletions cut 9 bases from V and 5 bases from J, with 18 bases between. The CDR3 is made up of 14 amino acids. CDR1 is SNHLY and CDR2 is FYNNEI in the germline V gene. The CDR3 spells CASQYWALLDTQYF. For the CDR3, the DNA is TGTGCCAGTCAGTATTGGGCTCTCTTAGATACGCAGTATTTT.

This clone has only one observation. CDR3 sequence: CASSLLAGVYNSPLHF. Here the CDR3 DNA reads TGTGCCAGCAGCTTACTTGCAGGAGTCTATAATTCACCCCTCCACTTT. V usage is TRBV5-6 and J usage is TRBJ1-6, with D unclear. The CDR3 runs 16 residues. Trimming removed 2 bases from V and 3 bases from J, with 12 bases in between. The germline gives CDR1 SGHDT, CDR2 YYEEEE.

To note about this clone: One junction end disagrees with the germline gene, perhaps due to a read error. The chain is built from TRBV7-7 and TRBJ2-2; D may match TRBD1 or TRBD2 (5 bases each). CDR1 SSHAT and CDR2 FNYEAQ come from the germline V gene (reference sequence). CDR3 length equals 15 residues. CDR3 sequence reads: CASSLSRGGTGELFF. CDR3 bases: TGTGCTAGCAGCTTATCAAGGGGCGGGACCGGGGAGCTGTTTTTT.

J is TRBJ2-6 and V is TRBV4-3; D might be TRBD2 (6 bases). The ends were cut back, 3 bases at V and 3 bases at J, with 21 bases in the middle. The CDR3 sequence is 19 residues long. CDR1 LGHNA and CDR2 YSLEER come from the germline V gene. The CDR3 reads CASSHYRDSRPGGANVLTF. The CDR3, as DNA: TGCGCCAGCAGCCACTACCGGGACTCGCGACCGGGTGGGGCCAACGTCCTGACTTTC.

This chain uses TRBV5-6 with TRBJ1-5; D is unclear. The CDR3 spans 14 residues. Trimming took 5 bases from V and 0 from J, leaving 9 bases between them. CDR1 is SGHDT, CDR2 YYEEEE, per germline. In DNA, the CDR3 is TGTGCCAGCAGTCCAGTGGGTAGCAATCAGCCCCAGCATTTT. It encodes CASSPVGSNQPQHF.

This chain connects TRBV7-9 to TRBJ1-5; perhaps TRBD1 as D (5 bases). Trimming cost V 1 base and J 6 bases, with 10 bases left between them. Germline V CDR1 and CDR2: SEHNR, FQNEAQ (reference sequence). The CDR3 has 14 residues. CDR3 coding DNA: TGTGCCAGCAGCTTAGGGGGGTTGGGTCAGCCCCAGCATTTT. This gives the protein CASSLGGLGQPQHF.

CDR3: CASSSRETQYF. DNA of the CDR3: TGTGCCAGCAGTTCTCGAGAGACCCAGTACTTC. V is TRBV27 and J is TRBJ2-5; unclear D gene. The CDR3 has 11 amino acids. V was pared by 4 bases and J by 4 bases, with 4 bases between. The germline V gene has CDR1 MNHEY and CDR2 SMNVEV (reference sequence).

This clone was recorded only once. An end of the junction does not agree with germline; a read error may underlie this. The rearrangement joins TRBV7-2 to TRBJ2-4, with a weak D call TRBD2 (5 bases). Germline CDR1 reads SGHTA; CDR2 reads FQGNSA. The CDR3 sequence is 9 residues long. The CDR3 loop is CASSTARAF. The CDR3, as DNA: TGTGCCAGCAGCACCGCGAGGGCCTTC. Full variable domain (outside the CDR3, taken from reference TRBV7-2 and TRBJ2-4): GAGVSQSPSNKVTEKGKDVELRCDPISGHTALYWYRQSLGQGLEFLIYFQGNSAPDKSGLPSDRFSAERTGGSVSTLTIQRTQQEDSAVYLCASSTARAFGAGTRLSVL.

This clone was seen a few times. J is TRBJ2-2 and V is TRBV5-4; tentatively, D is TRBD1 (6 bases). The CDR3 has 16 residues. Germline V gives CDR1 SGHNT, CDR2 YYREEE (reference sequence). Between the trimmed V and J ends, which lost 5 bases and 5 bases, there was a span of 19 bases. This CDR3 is CASRPDSTGLTGELFF. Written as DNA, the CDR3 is TGTGCCAGCAGACCGGACAGTACGGGTTTGACCGGGGAGCTGTTTTTT.

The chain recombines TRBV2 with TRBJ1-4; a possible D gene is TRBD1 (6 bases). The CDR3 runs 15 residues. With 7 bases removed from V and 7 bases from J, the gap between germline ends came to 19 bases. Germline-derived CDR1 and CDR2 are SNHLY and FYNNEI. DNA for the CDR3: TGTGCCAGCAAGAGGTGGGCACAAGGGGGTGAAAAACTGTTTTTT. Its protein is CASKRWAQGGEKLFF.

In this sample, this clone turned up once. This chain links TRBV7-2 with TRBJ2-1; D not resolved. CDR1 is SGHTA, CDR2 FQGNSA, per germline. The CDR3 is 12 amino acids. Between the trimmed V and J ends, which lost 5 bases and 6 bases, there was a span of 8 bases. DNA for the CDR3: TGTGCCAGCAGCCCCCTTGTCAATGAGCAGTTCTTC. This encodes CASSPLVNEQFF. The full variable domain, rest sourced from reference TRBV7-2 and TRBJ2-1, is GAGVSQSPSNKVTEKGKDVELRCDPISGHTALYWYRQSLGQGLEFLIYFQGNSAPDKSGLPSDRFSAERTGGSVSTLTIQRTQQEDSAVYLCASSPLVNEQFFGPGTRLTVL.

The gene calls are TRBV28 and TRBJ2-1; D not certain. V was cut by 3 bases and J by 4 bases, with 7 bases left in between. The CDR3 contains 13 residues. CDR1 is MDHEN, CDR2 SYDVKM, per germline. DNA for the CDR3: TGTGCCAGCAGTTTCGGAGTTTACAATGAGCAGTTCTTC. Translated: CASSFGVYNEQFF.

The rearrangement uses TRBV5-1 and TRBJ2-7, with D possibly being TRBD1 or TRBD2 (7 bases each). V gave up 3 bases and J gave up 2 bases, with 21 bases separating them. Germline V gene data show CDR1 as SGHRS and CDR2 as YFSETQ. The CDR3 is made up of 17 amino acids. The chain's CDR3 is CASSWGGQRRYTYEQYF. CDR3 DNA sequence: TGCGCCAGCAGCTGGGGGGGACAGAGACGGTATACCTACGAGCAGTACTTC.

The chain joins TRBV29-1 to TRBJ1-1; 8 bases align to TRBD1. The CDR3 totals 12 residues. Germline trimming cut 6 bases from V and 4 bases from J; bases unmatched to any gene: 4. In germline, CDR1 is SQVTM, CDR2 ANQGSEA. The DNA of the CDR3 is TGCAGCGTACGAACAGGGGGCACTGAAGCTTTCTTT. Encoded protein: CSVRTGGTEAFF.

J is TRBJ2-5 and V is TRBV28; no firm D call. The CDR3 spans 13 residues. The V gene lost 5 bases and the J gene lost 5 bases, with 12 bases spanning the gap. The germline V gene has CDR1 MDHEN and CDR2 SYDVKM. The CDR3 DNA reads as TGTGCCAGCAGTGACAACAGAATCGAGACCCAGTACTTC. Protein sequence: CASSDNRIETQYF.

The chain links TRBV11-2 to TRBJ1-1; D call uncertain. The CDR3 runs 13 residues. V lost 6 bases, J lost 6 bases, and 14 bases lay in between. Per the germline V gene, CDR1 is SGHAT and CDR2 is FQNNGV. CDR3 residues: CASSRHGDAEAFF. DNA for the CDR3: TGTGCCAGCAGTAGGCACGGTGACGCTGAAGCTTTCTTT.

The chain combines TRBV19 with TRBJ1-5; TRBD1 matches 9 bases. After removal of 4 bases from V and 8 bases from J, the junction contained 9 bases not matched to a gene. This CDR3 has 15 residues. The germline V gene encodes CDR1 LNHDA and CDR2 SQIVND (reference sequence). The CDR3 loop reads CASSTPGTGLEPQHF. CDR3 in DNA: TGTGCCAGTAGTACTCCGGGGACAGGGTTGGAGCCCCAGCATTTT.

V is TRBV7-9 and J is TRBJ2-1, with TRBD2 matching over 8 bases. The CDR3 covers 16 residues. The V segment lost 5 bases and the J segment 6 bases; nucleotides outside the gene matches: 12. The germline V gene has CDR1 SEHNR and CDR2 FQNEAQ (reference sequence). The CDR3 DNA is TGTGCCAGCAGCCGACCAGGGCGGGGGGCCCGCAATGAGCAGTTCTTC. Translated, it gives CASSRPGRGARNEQFF. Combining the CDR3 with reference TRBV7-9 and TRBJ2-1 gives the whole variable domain DTGVSQNPRHKITKRGQNVTFRCDPISEHNRLYWYRQTLGQGPEFLTYFQNEAQLEKSRLLSDRFSAERPKGSFSTLEIQRTEQGDSAMYLCASSRPGRGARNEQFFGPGTRLTVL.

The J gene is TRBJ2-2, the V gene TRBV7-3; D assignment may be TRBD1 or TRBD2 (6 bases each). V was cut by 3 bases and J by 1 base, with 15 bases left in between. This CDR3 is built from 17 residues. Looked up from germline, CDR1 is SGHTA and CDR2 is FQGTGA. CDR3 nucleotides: TGTGCCAGCAGCTTCTCTGGGGGGCAATGGAACACCGGGGAGCTGTTTTTT. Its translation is CASSFSGGQWNTGELFF.